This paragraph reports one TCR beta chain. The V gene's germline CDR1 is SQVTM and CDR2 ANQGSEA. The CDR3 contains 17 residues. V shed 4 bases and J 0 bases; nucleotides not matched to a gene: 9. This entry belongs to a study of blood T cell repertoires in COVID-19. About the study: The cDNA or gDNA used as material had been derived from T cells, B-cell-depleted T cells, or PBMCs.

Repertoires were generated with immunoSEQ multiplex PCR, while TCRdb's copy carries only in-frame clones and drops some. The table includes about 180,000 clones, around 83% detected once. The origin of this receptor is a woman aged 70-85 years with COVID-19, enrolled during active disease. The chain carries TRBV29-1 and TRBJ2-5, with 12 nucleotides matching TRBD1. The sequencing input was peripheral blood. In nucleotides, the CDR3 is TGCAGCGTTGGGGGGACAGGGGGCTCCGGGTACCAAGAGACCCAGTACTTC. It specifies CSVGGTGGSGYQETQYF.